These 27 T cell receptor beta chains share one sample of origin, sequenced in a study of OX40 agonist ivuxolimab in advanced cancers. Library method: the immunoSEQ multiplex PCR assay. The clones in this table, taken by TCRdb from immuneACCESS, are in-frame only. Not every clone is retained; where verified, under half of the shortfall comes from an unresolved V gene, and the cause of the rest is unknown. Recorded for this sample are 65,000 to 80,000 clones; roughly 90% of them occurred a single time. Around 0.5% of the sample lies in the top ten. The source was CD4+ or CD8+ T cells sorted from blood, collected in a trial of the OX40 agonist ivuxolimab. All receptors come from an adult with an advanced solid tumor such as melanoma, head and neck, liver or kidney cancer.

The rearrangement links TRBV29-1 to TRBJ2-3; 12 bases are a match to TRBD1. J lost 6 bases, V lost 4 bases, and 5 bases had no gene match. Germline-derived CDR1 and CDR2 are SQVTM and ANQGSEA. This CDR3 is 14 amino acids long. The CDR3 DNA reads TGCAGCGTTGGGGACAGGGGGCCCTCGGATACGCAGTATTTT. Protein product: CSVGDRGPSDTQYF.

The gene calls are TRBV5-1 and TRBJ2-3, with 13 positions matching TRBD2. This CDR3 is 17 amino acids long. V shed 4 bases and J 1 base; nucleotides not matched to a gene: 6. Germline loops: CDR1 SGHRS, CDR2 YFSETQ. This CDR3 is CASSRGLAGAGTDTQYF. DNA of the CDR3: TGCGCCAGCAGCCGTGGACTAGCGGGAGCGGGCACAGATACGCAGTATTTT.

This chain's CDR3 is CASSLVAGPGSGNTIYF. DNA of the CDR3: TGTGCCAGCAGCTTAGTGGCCGGGCCGGGCTCTGGAAACACCATATATTTT. This sequence joins TRBV11-2 and TRBJ1-3; D ambiguous. The length of the CDR3 is 17 residues. The germline CDR1 and CDR2 sequences are SGHAT and FQNNGV. The V and J ends lost 1 base and 0 bases respectively, with 13 bases between them.

This rearrangement joins TRBV29-1 to TRBJ1-5; the D is unclear. V dropped 6 bases and J dropped 3 bases, with 12 bases sitting between them. The CDR3 has 13 amino acids. Germline CDR1 SQVTM, CDR2 ANQGSEA. CDR3 sequence (DNA): TGCAGCGTAGCGGACGGTATCAATCAGCCCCAGCATTTT. Its protein product is CSVADGINQPQHF.

This chain connects TRBV30 to TRBJ1-2, with D unresolved. This CDR3 has 12 amino acids. Germline V lookup: CDR1 GTSNPN, CDR2 SVGIG (reference sequence). V gave up 0 bases and J gave up 7 bases, with 9 bases separating them. This CDR3 is CAWSVLDGGYTF. The CDR3 nucleotides read TGTGCCTGGAGTGTACTCGATGGTGGCTACACCTTC.

V is TRBV7-3 and J is TRBJ2-1; 10 bases fit TRBD1. Germline CDR1 reads SGHTA; CDR2 reads FQGTGA. The CDR3 is 12 residues long. With 5 bases clipped from V and 13 bases from J, the junction kept 5 bases outside the gene matches. The CDR3 sequence is CASSGRDRGQFF. In DNA, the CDR3 is TGTGCCAGCAGCGGCCGGGACAGGGGACAGTTCTTC.

The genes are TRBV7-2 and TRBJ2-7, with a weak D call TRBD1 (6 bases). In germline, CDR1 is SGHTA, CDR2 FQGNSA. The CDR3 consists of 17 residues. Deletions cut 4 bases from V and 3 bases from J, with 22 bases between. The CDR3 here is CASSSRKVRGRVYEQYF. CDR3 coding DNA: TGTGCCAGCAGCTCCCGAAAGGTCAGGGGACGGGTCTACGAGCAGTACTTC.

The chain joins TRBV11-2 to TRBJ2-2, with 13 positions matching TRBD2. Per the germline V gene, CDR1 is SGHAT and CDR2 is FQNNGV. The CDR3 is 15 amino acids. Trimming took 4 bases from V and 6 from J; bases not matched to a gene: 2. CDR3 sequence: CASSWTSGSAGELFF. The CDR3 DNA sequence: TGTGCCAGCAGCTGGACTAGCGGGAGTGCCGGGGAGCTGTTTTTT.

CDR3 sequence: CSVDGTGSGNTIYF. CDR3 DNA sequence: TGCAGCGTTGACGGGACAGGCTCTGGAAACACCATATATTTT. The chain recombines TRBV29-1 with TRBJ1-3; 8 nucleotides line up with TRBD1. V was clipped by 3 bases and J by 0 bases; unmatched bases: 1. The CDR3 sequence is 14 residues long. CDR1 SQVTM and CDR2 ANQGSEA come from the germline V gene.

The rearrangement uses TRBV28 and TRBJ1-6; no clear D. V was cut by 5 bases and J by 7 bases, with 15 bases left in between. The germline V gene has CDR1 MDHEN and CDR2 SYDVKM. The CDR3 is made up of 15 amino acids. For the CDR3, the DNA is TGTGCCAGCAGTATCTCCTGGGGAAGGAATTCACCCCTCCACTTT. It codes for CASSISWGRNSPLHF.

The chain has TRBV5-1 and TRBJ2-7, with D perhaps matching TRBD2 (6 bases). The germline V and J ends were trimmed by 1 base and 7 bases, with 12 bases remaining between them. The germline V gene has CDR1 SGHRS and CDR2 YFSETQ. The CDR3 consists of 13 residues. The CDR3 DNA sequence: TGCGCCAGCAGCTTGAGGATGGAGGGGGAGCAGTACTTC. It encodes CASSLRMEGEQYF.

The chain combines TRBV19 with TRBJ1-5; possibly TRBD1 for D (5 bases). Trimming shortened V by 6 bases and J by 7 bases, and 13 bases separated the two germline ends. The CDR3 totals 13 residues. In germline, CDR1 is LNHDA, CDR2 SQIVND (reference sequence). CDR3 residues: CASSGRWGQPQHF. The CDR3 DNA sequence: TGTGCCAGTAGCGGACGTTGGGGGCAGCCCCAGCATTTT.

V usage is TRBV18 and J usage is TRBJ1-1; the D gene is possibly TRBD1 (5 bases). The V and J ends lost 1 base and 2 bases respectively, with 11 bases between them. This CDR3 spans 15 amino acids. In germline, CDR1 is KGHSH, CDR2 LQKENI. In nucleotides, the CDR3 is TGTGCCAGCTCACCACAGAACCAGGGAAACACTGAAGCTTTCTTT. The encoded protein is CASSPQNQGNTEAFF.

This chain links TRBV6-1 with TRBJ2-7; possible D gene TRBD1, 5 bases. This CDR3 has 13 residues. Trimming pared 7 bases from V and 6 bases from J, leaving 16 bases between. Per the germline V gene, CDR1 is MNHNS and CDR2 is SASEGT. The CDR3 is CASKGPIQGEQYF. Here the CDR3 DNA reads TGTGCCAGCAAAGGGCCAATTCAGGGCGAGCAGTACTTC.

This clone was seen just once. The rearrangement joins TRBV6-1 to TRBJ2-7, with 10 bases identical to TRBD2. This CDR3 is 14 amino acids long. Germline CDR1 MNHNS, CDR2 SASEGT. Trimming removed 6 bases from V and 2 bases from J; junction bases left unmatched: 4. CDR3 in DNA: TGTGCCAGCAGATGGGGACTAGCGCCCTACGAGCAGTACTTC. It codes for CASRWGLAPYEQYF.

The genes are TRBV27 and TRBJ1-4; maybe TRBD1 (5 bases). V was clipped by 0 bases and J by 8 bases, with 13 bases between them. The CDR3 length is 15 residues. In germline, CDR1 is MNHEY, CDR2 SMNVEV (reference sequence). The CDR3 loop reads CASSLSRFEGEKLFF. CDR3 bases: TGTGCCAGCAGTTTATCTCGTTTCGAGGGGGAAAAACTGTTTTTT.

The chain's CDR3 is CASSPSGENTGELFF. The CDR3 nucleotides are TGTGCCAGTAGTCCTAGCGGGGAGAACACCGGGGAGCTGTTTTTT. The chain carries TRBV4-2 and TRBJ2-2, with 9 bases matching TRBD2. Germline V gene lookup returns CDR1 LGHNA and CDR2 YNFKEQ. V was pared by 9 bases and J by 1 base, with 6 bases of the junction left unmatched. This CDR3 contains 15 residues.

The V and J genes are TRBV10-3 and TRBJ2-2, with TRBD2 matching 14 bases. The CDR3 consists of 17 residues. V lost 9 bases, J lost 4 bases, and 10 bases stayed unmatched. CDR1 is ENHRY, CDR2 SYGVKD, per germline. CDR3 amino acids: CAIAGTSGSWGTGELFF. The CDR3 coding sequence is TGTGCCATTGCCGGGACTAGCGGGAGTTGGGGCACCGGGGAGCTGTTTTTT.

This chain joins TRBV7-8 and TRBJ2-2, with 14 positions matching TRBD2. CDR1 and CDR2 from the germline V gene are SGHVS and FQNEAQ. The CDR3 has 16 amino acids. J gave up 7 bases and V 6 bases, and 7 bases lay outside the gene matches. DNA for the CDR3: TGTGCCAGCAGTTCAGGACTAGCGGGAGGAGGCGGGGAGCTGTTTTTT. Translated: CASSSGLAGGGGELFF.

The rearrangement uses TRBV7-2 and TRBJ2-1, with D hard to call. The CDR3 extends over 17 amino acids. Trimming pared 5 bases from V and 0 bases from J, leaving 17 bases between. Germline V gene data show CDR1 as SGHTA and CDR2 as FQGNSA. Here the CDR3 DNA reads TGTGCCAGCAGCCAAGGTTATGGCAAAAGCTCCTACAATGAGCAGTTCTTC. Translation gives CASSQGYGKSSYNEQFF.

V is TRBV21-1 and J is TRBJ1-4; TRBD1 reflects the table's D call only, with no check against the DNA. TRBV21-1 is assigned pseudogene status. The CDR3 has 20 amino acids. CDR3 loop: CASSPDRGPQLNSTNEKLFF. In nucleotides, the CDR3 is TGTGCCAGCAGCCCCGACAGGGGCCCGCAACTGAATTCAACTAATGAAAAACTGTTTTTT.

This CDR3 is CATSRGGRGTDTQYF. The CDR3 coding sequence is TGTGCCACCAGCCGGGGGGGCAGAGGCACAGATACGCAGTATTTT. The genes are TRBV15 and TRBJ2-3; 8 bases are a match to TRBD2. CDR3 length: 15 amino acids. In germline, CDR1 is LNHNV, CDR2 YYDKDF (reference sequence). Trimming at V came to 5 bases and at J to 1 base, leaving 5 bases not matched to a gene.

J is TRBJ2-3 and V is TRBV30; no firm D call. Trimming removed 5 bases from V and 4 bases from J, with 10 bases in between. CDR1 and CDR2 from the germline V gene are GTSNPN and SVGIG (reference sequence). CDR3 size: 12 residues. CDR3 residues: CAWQEWADTQYF. The CDR3, as DNA: TGTGCCTGGCAGGAGTGGGCAGATACGCAGTATTTT.

The chain carries TRBV2 and TRBJ2-4; 10 bases align to TRBD1. CDR1 and CDR2 (germline): SNHLY, FYNNEI. CDR3 size: 14 residues. J gave up 9 bases and V 4 bases, and 6 bases lay outside the gene matches. CDR3 protein: CASSVRQGAGIQYF. CDR3 nucleotide sequence: TGTGCCAGCAGTGTTCGACAGGGGGCGGGCATTCAGTACTTC. The variable domain in full, with the rest retrieved from reference TRBV2 and TRBJ2-4, is EPEVTQTPSHQVTQMGQEVILRCVPISNHLYFYWYRQILGQKVEFLVSFYNNEISEKSEIFDDQFSVERPDGSNFTLKIRSTKLEDSAMYFCASSVRQGAGIQYFGAGTRLSVL.

The chain carries TRBV11-2 and TRBJ2-2, with unresolved D. The CDR3 has 17 amino acids. Trimming shortened V by 4 bases and J by 4 bases, and 19 bases separated the two germline ends. Germline CDR1 is SGHAT and CDR2 is FQNNGV. CDR3 nucleotides: TGTGCCAGCAGCTCGTATAGGACGACTTCTGGCACCGGGGAGCTGTTTTTT. It codes for CASSSYRTTSGTGELFF.

The CDR3 nucleotides read TGCGCCAGCAGCTTGGCAGGGACAGCGAACTATGGCTACACCTTC. It is translated as CASSLAGTANYGYTF. The V call is TRBV5-1, the J call TRBJ1-2; 7 nucleotides align to TRBD1. This CDR3 comprises 15 residues. Trimming cost V 0 bases and J 2 bases; bases outside gene matches: 4. In germline, CDR1 is SGHRS, CDR2 YFSETQ.

The V gene is TRBV19, the J gene TRBJ1-5; D gene ambiguous. Germline CDR1 is LNHDA and CDR2 is SQIVND (reference sequence). The CDR3 length is 15 residues. Trimming removed 3 bases at V and 3 bases at J, with 12 bases between. The CDR3 bases are TGTGCCAGTAGTATCGGGCCCCCGTTCAATCAGCCCCAGCATTTT. This gives the protein CASSIGPPFNQPQHF.